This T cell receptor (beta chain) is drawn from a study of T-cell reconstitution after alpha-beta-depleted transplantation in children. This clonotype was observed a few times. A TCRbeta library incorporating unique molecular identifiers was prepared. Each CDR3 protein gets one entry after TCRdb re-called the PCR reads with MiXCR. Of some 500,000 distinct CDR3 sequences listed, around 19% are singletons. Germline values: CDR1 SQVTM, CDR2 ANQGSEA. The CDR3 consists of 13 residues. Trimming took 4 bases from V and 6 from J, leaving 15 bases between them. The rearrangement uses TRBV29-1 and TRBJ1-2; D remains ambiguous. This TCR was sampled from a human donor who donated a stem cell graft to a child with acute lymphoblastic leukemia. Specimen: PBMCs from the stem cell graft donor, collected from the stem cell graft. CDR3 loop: CSVVIGGSHGYTF. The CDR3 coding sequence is TGCAGCGTTGTGATAGGAGGATCCCATGGCTACACCTTC.